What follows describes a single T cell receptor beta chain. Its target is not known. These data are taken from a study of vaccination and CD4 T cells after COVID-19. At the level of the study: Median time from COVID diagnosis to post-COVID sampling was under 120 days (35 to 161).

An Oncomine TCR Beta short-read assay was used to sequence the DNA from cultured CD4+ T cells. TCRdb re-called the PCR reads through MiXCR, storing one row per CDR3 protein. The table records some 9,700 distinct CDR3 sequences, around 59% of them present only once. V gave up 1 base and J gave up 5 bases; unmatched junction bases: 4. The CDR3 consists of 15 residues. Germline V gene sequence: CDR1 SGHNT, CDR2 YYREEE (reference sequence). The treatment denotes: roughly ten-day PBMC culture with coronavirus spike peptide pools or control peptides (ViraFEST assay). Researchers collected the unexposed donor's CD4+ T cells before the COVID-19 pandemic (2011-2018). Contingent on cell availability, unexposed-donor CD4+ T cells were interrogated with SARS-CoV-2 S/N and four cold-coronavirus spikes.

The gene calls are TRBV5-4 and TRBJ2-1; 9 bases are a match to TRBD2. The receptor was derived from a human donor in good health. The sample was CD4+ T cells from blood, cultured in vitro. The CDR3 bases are TGTGCCAGCAGCTTGTTGGCTAGCGGGGACAATGAGCAGTTCTTC. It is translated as CASSLLASGDNEQFF.